What follows are 15 T cell receptor beta chains derived from one specimen sequenced in a study of OX40 agonist ivuxolimab in advanced cancers. TCRdb's table, derived via immunoSEQ multiplex PCR, lists solely in-frame clones and lacks some. The repertoire holds about 45,000 clones, approximately 80% seen once, with 5.1% in the top ten. Sequencing was performed on CD4+ or CD8+ T cells sorted from blood, taken in a trial of the OX40 agonist ivuxolimab. The receptors shown here come from an adult with an advanced solid tumor such as melanoma, head and neck, liver or kidney cancer.

This clone was counted only a few times. This chain uses TRBV7-9 with TRBJ1-1; D is unresolved. Between the trimmed V and J ends, which lost 1 base and 5 bases, there was a span of 17 bases. Germline-derived CDR1 and CDR2 are SEHNR and FQNEAQ (reference sequence). This CDR3 is 16 amino acids long. CDR3 sequence reads: CASSLGGKGGRTEAFF. CDR3 DNA: TGTGCCAGCAGCTTAGGGGGAAAGGGAGGTCGAACTGAAGCTTTCTTT.

V gene TRBV4-3 combines with J gene TRBJ1-2; TRBD1 matches 7 bases. The CDR3 consists of 16 residues. Trimming at V came to 1 base and at J to 3 bases, leaving 8 bases not matched to a gene. Germline CDR1 is LGHNA and CDR2 is YSLEER. CDR3: CASSQAPKGADYGYTF. The CDR3 region has the DNA TGCGCCAGCAGCCAAGCCCCTAAGGGGGCGGACTATGGCTACACCTTC.

DNA of the CDR3: TGTGCCAGCAGCGGACCGGGCTCCGGACAGCCCCAGCATTTT. Translated: CASSGPGSGQPQHF. This chain connects TRBV7-8 to TRBJ1-5; D is undetermined. The CDR3 is 14 amino acids. The germline V gene has CDR1 SGHVS and CDR2 FQNEAQ. The germline V and J ends were trimmed by 5 bases and 7 bases, with 15 bases remaining between them.

This chain joins TRBV2 and TRBJ1-2; D is perhaps TRBD1 (6 bases). This CDR3 spans 15 amino acids. Between the trimmed V and J ends, which lost 5 bases and 3 bases, there was a span of 16 bases. Germline CDR1 and CDR2: SNHLY and FYNNEI. In DNA form, the CDR3 reads TGTGCCAGCAGTCCGCTACAACAGGGCTACTATGGCTACACCTTC. Translating gives CASSPLQQGYYGYTF.

This chain connects TRBV6-1 to TRBJ1-6; a weak D match, TRBD1 (5 bases). Deletions cut 6 bases from V and 7 bases from J, with 10 bases between. CDR1 and CDR2 (germline): MNHNS, SASEGT. CDR3 length: 13 amino acids. The CDR3 reads CASSGTPNSPLHF. The CDR3 DNA reads TGTGCCAGCAGCGGGACCCCGAATTCACCCCTCCACTTT.

Concerning this clone itself: Mismatch with germline at one junction end may stem from a read error. This rearrangement joins TRBV7-8 to TRBJ2-1; D not resolved. CDR3 length: 14 residues. Per the germline V gene, CDR1 is SGHVS and CDR2 is FQNEAQ. The CDR3 region is CASSVAQASNEQFF. The CDR3 coding sequence is TGTGCCAGCAGCGTAGCCCAAGCTAGCAATGAGCAGTTCTTC.

This clone has only a few counts. The CDR3: CASSSKTTYNEQFF. CDR3 sequence (DNA): TGTGCCAGCAGCTCAAAGACTACCTACAATGAGCAGTTCTTC. The rearrangement joins TRBV5-4 to TRBJ2-1; tentative D call: TRBD2 (5 bases). V gave up 3 bases and J gave up 2 bases, with 9 bases separating them. Germline lookup yields CDR1 SGHNT and CDR2 YYREEE (reference sequence). The CDR3 loop spans 14 amino acids.

A single count supports this clone. This chain connects TRBV28 to TRBJ1-5; D gene ambiguous. Germline assignment: CDR1 MDHEN and CDR2 SYDVKM. The V end lost 5 bases, the J end lost 5 bases, and 13 bases lay between the germline ends. The CDR3 is made up of 14 amino acids. The CDR3 region has the DNA TGTGCCAGCAGTCCGCCGACACGCTATCAGCCCCAGCATTTT. Its translation: CASSPPTRYQPQHF.

The chain carries TRBV2 and TRBJ1-2; a weak D match, TRBD1 (5 bases). The CDR3 has 14 residues. Germline CDR1 SNHLY, CDR2 FYNNEI. Trimming removed 4 bases from V and 0 bases from J, with 9 bases in between. The CDR3 sequence: CASSGQSSNYGYTF. The CDR3 nucleotides read TGTGCCAGCAGTGGACAGTCGTCTAACTATGGCTACACCTTC. The full variable domain, its missing parts supplied by reference TRBV2 and TRBJ1-2, is EPEVTQTPSHQVTQMGQEVILRCVPISNHLYFYWYRQILGQKVEFLVSFYNNEISEKSEIFDDQFSVERPDGSNFTLKIRSTKLEDSAMYFCASSGQSSNYGYTFGSGTRLTVV.

The chain has TRBV7-8 and TRBJ1-3, with a tentative D call TRBD1 (6 bases). Germline V gives CDR1 SGHVS, CDR2 FQNEAQ. V was cut by 0 bases and J by 9 bases, with 18 bases left in between. The CDR3 is 16 residues long. For the CDR3, the DNA is TGTGCCAGCAGCTTAGCTCCAGGGGCTCCCGGGGGCACCATATATTTT. Translation: CASSLAPGAPGGTIYF.

V usage is TRBV5-8 and J usage is TRBJ1-1; D might be TRBD1 (6 bases). V dropped 3 bases and J dropped 3 bases, with 12 bases sitting between them. Per the germline V gene, CDR1 is SGHTS and CDR2 is YDEGEE. The CDR3 has 14 residues. The CDR3 protein is CASSSGDTYTEAFF. DNA of the CDR3: TGTGCCAGCAGCTCGGGGGACACCTACACTGAAGCTTTCTTT.

This rearrangement joins TRBV18 to TRBJ1-3, with unresolved D. The germline V and J ends were trimmed by 6 bases and 4 bases, with 25 bases remaining between them. Germline CDR1 reads KGHSH; CDR2 reads LQKENI. This CDR3 is built from 18 residues. CDR3 loop: CASSPHPPGGGGGNTIYF. In nucleotides, the CDR3 is TGTGCCAGCTCCCCCCATCCACCAGGCGGCGGAGGGGGAAACACCATATATTTT.

The chain uses TRBV14 and TRBJ2-2, with TRBD1 matching 7 bases. The V gene's germline CDR1 is SGHDN and CDR2 FVKESK. The ends lost 0 bases at V and 1 base at J; junction bases unmatched: 2. This CDR3 spans 16 amino acids. As DNA, the CDR3 is TGTGCCAGCAGCCAAGATTACAGGGGGAACACCGGGGAGCTGTTTTTT. It specifies CASSQDYRGNTGELFF.

The chain joins TRBV28 to TRBJ2-1; unclear D gene. Germline loops: CDR1 MDHEN, CDR2 SYDVKM. The CDR3 covers 15 residues. The ends were cut back, 3 bases at V and 7 bases at J, with 16 bases in the middle. The DNA of the CDR3 is TGTGCCAGCAGTTTCCATGCGGCTGGGGTTAATGAGCAGTTCTTC. Protein product: CASSFHAAGVNEQFF.

V usage is TRBV5-1 and J usage is TRBJ2-3; possibly TRBD2 for D (5 bases). CDR3 size: 15 residues. V lost 1 base and J lost 4, with 13 bases in between. Looked up from germline, CDR1 is SGHRS and CDR2 is YFSETQ. The CDR3 DNA follows: TGCGCCAGCAGCTTGATCGGGTCTAGCCCAGATACGCAGTATTTT. Amino acids: CASSLIGSSPDTQYF.